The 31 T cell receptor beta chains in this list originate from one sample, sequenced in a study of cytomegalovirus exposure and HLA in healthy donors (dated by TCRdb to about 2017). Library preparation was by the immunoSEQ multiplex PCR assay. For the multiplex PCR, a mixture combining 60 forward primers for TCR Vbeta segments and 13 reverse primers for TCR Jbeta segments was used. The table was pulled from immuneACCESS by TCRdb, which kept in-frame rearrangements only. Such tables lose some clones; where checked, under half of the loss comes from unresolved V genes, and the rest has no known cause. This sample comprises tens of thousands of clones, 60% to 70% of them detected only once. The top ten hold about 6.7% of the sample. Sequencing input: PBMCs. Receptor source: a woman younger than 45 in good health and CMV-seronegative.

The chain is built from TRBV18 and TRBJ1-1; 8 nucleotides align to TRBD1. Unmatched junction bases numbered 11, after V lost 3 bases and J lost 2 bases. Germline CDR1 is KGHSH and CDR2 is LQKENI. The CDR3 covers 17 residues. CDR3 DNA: TGTGCCAGCTCACCCGCGGGTGGGCAGGGGGCAAACACTGAAGCTTTCTTT. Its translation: CASSPAGGQGANTEAFF.

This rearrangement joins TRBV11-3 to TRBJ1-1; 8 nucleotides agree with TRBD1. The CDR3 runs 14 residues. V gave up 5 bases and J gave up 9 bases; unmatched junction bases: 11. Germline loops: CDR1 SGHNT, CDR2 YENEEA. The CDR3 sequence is CASSDRGGTAQAFF. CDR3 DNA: TGTGCCAGCAGCGACAGGGGCGGAACCGCCCAAGCTTTCTTT.

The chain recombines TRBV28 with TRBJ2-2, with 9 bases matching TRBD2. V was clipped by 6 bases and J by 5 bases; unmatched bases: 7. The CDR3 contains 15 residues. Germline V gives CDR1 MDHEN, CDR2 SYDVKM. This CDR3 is CASRLSGSGTGELFF. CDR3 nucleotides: TGTGCCAGCAGACTTAGCGGGAGTGGGACCGGGGAGCTGTTTTTT.

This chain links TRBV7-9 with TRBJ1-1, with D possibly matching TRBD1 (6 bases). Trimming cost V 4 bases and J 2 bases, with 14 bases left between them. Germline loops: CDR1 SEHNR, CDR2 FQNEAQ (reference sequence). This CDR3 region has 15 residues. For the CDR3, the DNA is TGTGCCAGCAGCTCCAGCCCGGGACACAACACTGAAGCTTTCTTT. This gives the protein CASSSSPGHNTEAFF.

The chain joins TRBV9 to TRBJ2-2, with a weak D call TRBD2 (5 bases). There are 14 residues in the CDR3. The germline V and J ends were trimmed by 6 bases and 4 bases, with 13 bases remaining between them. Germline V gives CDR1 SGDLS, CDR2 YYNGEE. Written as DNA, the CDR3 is TGTGCCAGCAATTCCGGGGAGAGCACCGGGGAGCTGTTTTTT. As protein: CASNSGESTGELFF.

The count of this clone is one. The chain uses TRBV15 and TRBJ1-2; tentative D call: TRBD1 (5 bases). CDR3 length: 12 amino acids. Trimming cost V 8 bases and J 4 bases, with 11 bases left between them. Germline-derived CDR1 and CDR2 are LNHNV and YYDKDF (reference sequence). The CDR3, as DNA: TGTGCCACCTGGGACGGGGGCTATGGCTACACCTTC. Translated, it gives CATWDGGYGYTF.

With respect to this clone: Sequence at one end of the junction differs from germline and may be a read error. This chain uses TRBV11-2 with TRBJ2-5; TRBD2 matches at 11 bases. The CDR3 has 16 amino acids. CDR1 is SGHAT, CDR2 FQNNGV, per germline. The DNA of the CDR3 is TGTGCCAGCAGCCCGCTGGTAGCGGGGGGGCAAGGGACCCAGTACTTC. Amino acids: CASSPLVAGGQGTQYF.

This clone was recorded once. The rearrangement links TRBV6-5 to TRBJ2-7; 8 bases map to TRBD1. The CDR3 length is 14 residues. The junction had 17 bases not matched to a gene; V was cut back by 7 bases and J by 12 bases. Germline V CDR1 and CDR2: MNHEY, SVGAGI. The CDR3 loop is CASNPGTGWNRLYF. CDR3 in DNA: TGTGCCAGCAACCCCGGGACAGGCTGGAATCGACTGTACTTC.

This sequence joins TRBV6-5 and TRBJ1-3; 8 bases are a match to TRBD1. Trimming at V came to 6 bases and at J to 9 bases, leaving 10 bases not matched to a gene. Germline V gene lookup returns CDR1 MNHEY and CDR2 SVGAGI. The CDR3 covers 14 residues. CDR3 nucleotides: TGTGCCAGCAGGAGGACAGGGTCCGCCGGCACCATATATTTT. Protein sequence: CASRRTGSAGTIYF.

The CDR3 reads CASSIKTRQTDTQYF. The CDR3 region has the DNA TGTGCCAGTAGTATAAAGACGCGGCAAACAGATACGCAGTATTTT. The chain is built from TRBV19 and TRBJ2-3; D not certain. The CDR3 is made up of 15 amino acids. The germline V and J ends were trimmed by 2 bases and 3 bases, with 12 bases remaining between them. In germline, CDR1 is LNHDA, CDR2 SQIVND (reference sequence).

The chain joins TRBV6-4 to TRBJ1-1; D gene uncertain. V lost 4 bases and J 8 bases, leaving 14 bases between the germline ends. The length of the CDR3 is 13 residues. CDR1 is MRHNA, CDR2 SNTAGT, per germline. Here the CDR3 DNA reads TGTGCCAGCAGTGTCGCACTTGGTACGGAAGCTTTCTTT. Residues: CASSVALGTEAFF.

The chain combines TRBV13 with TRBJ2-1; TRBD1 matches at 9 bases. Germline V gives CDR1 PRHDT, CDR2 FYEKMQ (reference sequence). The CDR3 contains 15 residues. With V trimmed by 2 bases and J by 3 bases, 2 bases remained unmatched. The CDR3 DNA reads TGTGCCAGCAGCTTACGGGACAGGGTCTACAATGAGCAGTTCTTC. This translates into CASSLRDRVYNEQFF.

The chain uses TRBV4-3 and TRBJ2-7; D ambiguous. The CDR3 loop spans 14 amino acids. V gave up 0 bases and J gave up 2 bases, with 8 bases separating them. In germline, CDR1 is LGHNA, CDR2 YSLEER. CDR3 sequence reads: CASSQEAGTYEQYF. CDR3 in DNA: TGCGCCAGCAGCCAAGAGGCAGGTACCTACGAGCAGTACTTC.

CDR3: CASSLGQSGANVLTF. The CDR3 coding sequence is TGTGCCAGCAGCTTAGGGCAGAGTGGGGCCAACGTCCTGACTTTC. This chain links TRBV7-3 with TRBJ2-6; unclear D gene. This CDR3 contains 15 residues. CDR1 and CDR2 (germline): SGHTA, FQGTGA. V was clipped by 2 bases and J by 3 bases, with 8 bases between them.

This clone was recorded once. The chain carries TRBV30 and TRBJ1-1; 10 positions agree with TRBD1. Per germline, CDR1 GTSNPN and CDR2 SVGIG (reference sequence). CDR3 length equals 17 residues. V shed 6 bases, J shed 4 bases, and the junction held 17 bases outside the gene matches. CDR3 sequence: CACPQSPPGQGSTEAFF. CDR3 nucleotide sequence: TGTGCCTGTCCCCAGAGTCCTCCGGGACAGGGGTCCACTGAAGCTTTCTTT.

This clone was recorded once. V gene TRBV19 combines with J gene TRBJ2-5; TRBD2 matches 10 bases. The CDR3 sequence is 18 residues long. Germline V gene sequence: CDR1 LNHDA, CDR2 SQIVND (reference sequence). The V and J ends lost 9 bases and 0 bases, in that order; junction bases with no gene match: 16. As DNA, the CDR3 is TGTGCCAGCAACCCTCGACAGCGGGGGGGATCGGACCAAGAGACCCAGTACTTC. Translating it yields CASNPRQRGGSDQETQYF.

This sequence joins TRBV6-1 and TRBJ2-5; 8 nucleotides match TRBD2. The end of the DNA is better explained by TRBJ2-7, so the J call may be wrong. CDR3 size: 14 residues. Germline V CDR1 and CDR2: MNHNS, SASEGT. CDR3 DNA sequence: TGTGCCAGCACCCCCCTCCGGGGGGGCAACGAGCAGTACTTC. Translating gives CASTPLRGGNEQYF.

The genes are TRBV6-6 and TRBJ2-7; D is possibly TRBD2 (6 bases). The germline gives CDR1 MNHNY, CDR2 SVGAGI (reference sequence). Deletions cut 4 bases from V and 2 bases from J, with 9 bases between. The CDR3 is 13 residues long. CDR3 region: CASSSPGAYEQYF. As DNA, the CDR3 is TGTGCCAGCAGTTCTCCGGGGGCCTACGAGCAGTACTTC.

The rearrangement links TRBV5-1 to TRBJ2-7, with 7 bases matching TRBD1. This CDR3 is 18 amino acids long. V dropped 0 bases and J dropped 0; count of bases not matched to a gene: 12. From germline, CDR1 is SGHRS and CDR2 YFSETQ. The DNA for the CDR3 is TGCGCCAGCAGCTTGGTGGCCCTATCGCGGACAGGCTCCTACGAGCAGTACTTC. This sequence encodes CASSLVALSRTGSYEQYF.

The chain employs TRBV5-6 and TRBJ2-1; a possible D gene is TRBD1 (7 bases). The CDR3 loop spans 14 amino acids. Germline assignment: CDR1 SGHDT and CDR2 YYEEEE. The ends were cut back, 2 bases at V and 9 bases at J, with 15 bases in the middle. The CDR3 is CASSFGRGVGEQFF. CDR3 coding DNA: TGTGCCAGCAGCTTCGGCAGGGGGGTGGGTGAGCAGTTCTTC.

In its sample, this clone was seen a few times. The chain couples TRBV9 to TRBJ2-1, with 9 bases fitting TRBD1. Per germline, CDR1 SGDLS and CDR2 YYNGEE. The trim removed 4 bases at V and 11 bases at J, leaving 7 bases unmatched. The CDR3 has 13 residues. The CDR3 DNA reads TGTGCCAGCAGCATCGGGACAGGGTTAAAGCAGTTCTTC. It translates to CASSIGTGLKQFF.

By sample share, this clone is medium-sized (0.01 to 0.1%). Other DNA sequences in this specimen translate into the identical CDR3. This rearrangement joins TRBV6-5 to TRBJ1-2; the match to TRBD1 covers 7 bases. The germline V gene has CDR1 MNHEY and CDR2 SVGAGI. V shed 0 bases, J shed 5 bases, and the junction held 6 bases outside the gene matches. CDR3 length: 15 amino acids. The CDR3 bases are TGTGCCAGCAGTTACTCGAGGGGGCTCGTTTATGGCTACACCTTC. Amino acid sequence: CASSYSRGLVYGYTF.

CDR3 sequence (DNA): TGTGCCAGCAGTTTGGCAGGTGTGAACACTGAAGCTTTCTTT. The encoded protein is CASSLAGVNTEAFF. The chain employs TRBV27 and TRBJ1-1; D is undetermined. The CDR3 is 14 residues long. V dropped 3 bases and J dropped 0 bases, with 8 bases sitting between them. CDR1 is MNHEY and CDR2 is SMNVEV in the germline V gene (reference sequence).

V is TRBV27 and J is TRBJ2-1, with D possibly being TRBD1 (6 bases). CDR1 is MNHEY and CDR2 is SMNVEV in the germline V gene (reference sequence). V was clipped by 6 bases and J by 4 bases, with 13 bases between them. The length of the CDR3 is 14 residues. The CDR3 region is CASRWAGTYNEQFF. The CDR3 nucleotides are TGTGCCAGCAGGTGGGCAGGGACATACAATGAGCAGTTCTTC.

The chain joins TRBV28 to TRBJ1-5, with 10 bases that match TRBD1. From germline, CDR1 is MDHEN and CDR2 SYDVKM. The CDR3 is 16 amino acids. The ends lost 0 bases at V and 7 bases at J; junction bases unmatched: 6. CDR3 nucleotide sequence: TGTGCCAGCAGTTTATGGGGGGACAGGGGTGGCCAGCCCCAGCATTTT. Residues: CASSLWGDRGGQPQHF.

The CDR3 protein is CASSPIRQGAVGNTIYF. As DNA, the CDR3 is TGTGCCAGCTCACCAATTAGACAGGGGGCAGTTGGAAACACCATATATTTT. The chain employs TRBV18 and TRBJ1-3, with 10 positions matching TRBD1. CDR1 is KGHSH, CDR2 LQKENI, per germline. This CDR3 comprises 17 residues. The ends lost 2 bases at V and 3 bases at J; junction bases unmatched: 7.

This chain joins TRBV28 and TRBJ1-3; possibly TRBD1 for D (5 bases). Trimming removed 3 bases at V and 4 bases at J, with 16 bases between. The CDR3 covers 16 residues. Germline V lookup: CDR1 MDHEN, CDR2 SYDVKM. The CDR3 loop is CASSLIPRVSGNTIYF. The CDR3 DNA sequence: TGTGCCAGCAGTTTGATTCCCAGGGTGTCCGGAAACACCATATATTTT.

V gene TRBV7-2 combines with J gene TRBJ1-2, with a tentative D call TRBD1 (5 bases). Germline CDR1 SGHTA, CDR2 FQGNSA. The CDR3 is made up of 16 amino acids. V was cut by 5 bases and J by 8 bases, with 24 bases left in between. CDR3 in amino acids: CASSQTLTVYLGGYTF. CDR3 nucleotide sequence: TGTGCCAGCAGCCAGACTCTGACAGTCTATCTTGGGGGCTACACCTTC.

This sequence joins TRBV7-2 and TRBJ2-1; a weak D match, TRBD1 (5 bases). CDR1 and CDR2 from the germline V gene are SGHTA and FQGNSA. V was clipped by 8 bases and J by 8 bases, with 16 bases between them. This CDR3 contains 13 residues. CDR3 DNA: TGTGCCAGCGCAGCAGGGATGAGCTATGAGCAGTTCTTC. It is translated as CASAAGMSYEQFF.

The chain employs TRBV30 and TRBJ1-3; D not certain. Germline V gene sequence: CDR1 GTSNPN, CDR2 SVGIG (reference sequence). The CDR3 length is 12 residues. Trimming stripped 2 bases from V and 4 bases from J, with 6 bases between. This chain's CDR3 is CAWSMTGNTIYF. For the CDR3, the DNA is TGTGCCTGGAGTATGACAGGAAACACCATATATTTT.

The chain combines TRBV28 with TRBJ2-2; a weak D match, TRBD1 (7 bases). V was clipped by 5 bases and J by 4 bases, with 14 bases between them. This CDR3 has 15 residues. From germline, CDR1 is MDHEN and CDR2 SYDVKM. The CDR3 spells CASSTARGVTGELFF. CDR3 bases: TGTGCCAGCAGTACAGCCAGGGGGGTCACCGGGGAGCTGTTTTTT.